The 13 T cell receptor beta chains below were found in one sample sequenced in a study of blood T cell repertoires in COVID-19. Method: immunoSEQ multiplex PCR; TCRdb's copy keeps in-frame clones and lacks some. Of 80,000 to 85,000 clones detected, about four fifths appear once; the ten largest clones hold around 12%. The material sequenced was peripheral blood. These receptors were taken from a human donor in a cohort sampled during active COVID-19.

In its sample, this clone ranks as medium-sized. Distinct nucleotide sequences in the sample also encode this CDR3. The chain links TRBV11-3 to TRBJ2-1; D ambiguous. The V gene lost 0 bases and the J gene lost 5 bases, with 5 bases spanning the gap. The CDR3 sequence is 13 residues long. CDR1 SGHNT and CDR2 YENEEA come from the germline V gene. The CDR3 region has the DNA TGTGCCAGCAGCTTAGAACAAGACAATGAGCAGTTCTTC. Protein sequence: CASSLEQDNEQFF.

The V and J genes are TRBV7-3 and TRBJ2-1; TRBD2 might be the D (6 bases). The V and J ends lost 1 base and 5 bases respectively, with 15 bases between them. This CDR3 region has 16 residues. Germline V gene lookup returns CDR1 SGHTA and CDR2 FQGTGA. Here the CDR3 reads CASSLKKAGRHNEQFF. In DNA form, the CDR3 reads TGTGCCAGCAGCTTAAAGAAGGCGGGGCGTCACAATGAGCAGTTCTTC.

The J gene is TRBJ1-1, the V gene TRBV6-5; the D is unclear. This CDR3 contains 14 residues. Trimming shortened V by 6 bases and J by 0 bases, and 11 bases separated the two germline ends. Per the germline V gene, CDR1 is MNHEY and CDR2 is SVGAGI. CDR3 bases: TGTGCCAGCAGGGTCTACCCATTGAACACTGAAGCTTTCTTT. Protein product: CASRVYPLNTEAFF.

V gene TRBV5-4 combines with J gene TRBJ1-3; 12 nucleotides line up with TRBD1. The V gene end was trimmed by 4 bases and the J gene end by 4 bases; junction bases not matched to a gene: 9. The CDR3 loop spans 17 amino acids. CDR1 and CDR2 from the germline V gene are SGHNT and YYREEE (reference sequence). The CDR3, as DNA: TGTGCCAGCAGCGACACGGGACAGGGGGCGAGAGGAAACACCATATATTTT. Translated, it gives CASSDTGQGARGNTIYF.

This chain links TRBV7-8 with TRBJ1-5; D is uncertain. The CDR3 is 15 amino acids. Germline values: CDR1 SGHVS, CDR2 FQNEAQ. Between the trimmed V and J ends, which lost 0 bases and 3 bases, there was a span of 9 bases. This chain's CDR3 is CASSLAWSNNQPQHF. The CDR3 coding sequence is TGTGCCAGCAGCTTAGCGTGGAGCAACAATCAGCCCCAGCATTTT.

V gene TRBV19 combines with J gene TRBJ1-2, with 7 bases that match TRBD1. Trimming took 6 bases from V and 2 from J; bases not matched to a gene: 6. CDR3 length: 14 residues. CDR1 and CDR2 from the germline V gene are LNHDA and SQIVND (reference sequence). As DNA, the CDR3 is TGTGCCAGTAGGTACAGGGGAGGAAACTATGGCTACACCTTC. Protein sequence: CASRYRGGNYGYTF.

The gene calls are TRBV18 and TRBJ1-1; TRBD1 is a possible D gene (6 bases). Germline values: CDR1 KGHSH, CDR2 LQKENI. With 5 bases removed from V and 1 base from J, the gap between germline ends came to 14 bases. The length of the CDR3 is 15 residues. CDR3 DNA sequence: TGTGCCAGCTCATCTCAAACAGGGAGGAACACTGAAGCTTTCTTT. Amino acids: CASSSQTGRNTEAFF.

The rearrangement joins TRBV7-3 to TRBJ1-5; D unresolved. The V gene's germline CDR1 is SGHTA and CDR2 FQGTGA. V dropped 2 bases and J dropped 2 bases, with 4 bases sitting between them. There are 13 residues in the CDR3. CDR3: CASSLSGNQPQHF. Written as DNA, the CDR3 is TGTGCCAGCAGCTTATCGGGCAATCAGCCCCAGCATTTT.

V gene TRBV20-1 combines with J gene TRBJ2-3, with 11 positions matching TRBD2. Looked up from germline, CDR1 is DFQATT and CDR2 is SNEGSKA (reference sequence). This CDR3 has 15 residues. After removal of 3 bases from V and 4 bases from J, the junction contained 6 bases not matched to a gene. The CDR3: CSASSSGGSPDTQYF. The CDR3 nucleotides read TGCAGTGCTAGTTCTAGCGGGGGGTCCCCAGATACGCAGTATTTT.

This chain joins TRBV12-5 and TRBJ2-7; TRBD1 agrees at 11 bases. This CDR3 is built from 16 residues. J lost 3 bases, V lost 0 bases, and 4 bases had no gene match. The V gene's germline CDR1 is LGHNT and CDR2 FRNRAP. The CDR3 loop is CASGLVGGQGVYEQYF. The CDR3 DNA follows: TGTGCTAGTGGTTTGGTGGGGGGACAGGGGGTCTACGAGCAGTACTTC.

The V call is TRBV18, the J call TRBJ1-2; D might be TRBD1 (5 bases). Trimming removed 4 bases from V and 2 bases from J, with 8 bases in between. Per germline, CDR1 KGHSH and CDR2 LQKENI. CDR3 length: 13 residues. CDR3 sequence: CASSQDMNYGYTF. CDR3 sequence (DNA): TGTGCCAGCTCACAGGACATGAACTATGGCTACACCTTC. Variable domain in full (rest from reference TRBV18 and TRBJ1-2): NAGVMQNPRHLVRRRGQEARLRCSPMKGHSHVYWYRQLPEEGLKFMVYLQKENIIDESGMPKERFSAEFPKEGPSILRIQQVVRGDSAAYFCASSQDMNYGYTFGSGTRLTVV.

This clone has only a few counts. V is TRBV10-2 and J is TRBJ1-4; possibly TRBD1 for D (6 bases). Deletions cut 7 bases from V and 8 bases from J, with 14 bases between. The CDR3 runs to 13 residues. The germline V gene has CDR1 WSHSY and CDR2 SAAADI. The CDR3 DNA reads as TGCGCCAGCACAGACAGGCTAGGGGAAAAACTGTTTTTT. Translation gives CASTDRLGEKLFF.

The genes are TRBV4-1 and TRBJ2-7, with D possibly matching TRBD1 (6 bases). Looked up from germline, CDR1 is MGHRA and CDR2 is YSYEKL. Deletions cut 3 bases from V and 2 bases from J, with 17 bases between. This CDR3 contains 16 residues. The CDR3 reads CASSQRVPQGTYEQYF. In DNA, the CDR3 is TGCGCCAGCAGCCAGAGGGTGCCACAGGGTACCTACGAGCAGTACTTC.